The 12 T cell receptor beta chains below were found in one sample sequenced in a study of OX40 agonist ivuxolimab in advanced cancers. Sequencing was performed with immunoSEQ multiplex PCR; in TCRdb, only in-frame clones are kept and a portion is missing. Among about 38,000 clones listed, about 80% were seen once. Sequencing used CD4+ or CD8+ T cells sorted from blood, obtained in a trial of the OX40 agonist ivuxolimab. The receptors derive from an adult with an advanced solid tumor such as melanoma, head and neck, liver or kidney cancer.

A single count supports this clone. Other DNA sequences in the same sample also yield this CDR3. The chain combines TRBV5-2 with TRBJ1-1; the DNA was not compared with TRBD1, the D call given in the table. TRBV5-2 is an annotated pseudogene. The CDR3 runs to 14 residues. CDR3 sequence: CASSQTDQNTEAFF. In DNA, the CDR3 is TGCGCCAGCAGCCAGACAGACCAGAACACTGAAGCTTTCTTT.

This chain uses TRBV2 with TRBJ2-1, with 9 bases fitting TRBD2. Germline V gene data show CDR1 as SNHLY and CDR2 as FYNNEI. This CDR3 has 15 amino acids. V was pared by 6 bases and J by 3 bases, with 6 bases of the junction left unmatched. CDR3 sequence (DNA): TGTGCCAGCAGACGTTTAGCGGGAGTCTACAATGAGCAGTTCTTC. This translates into CASRRLAGVYNEQFF.

The CDR3, as DNA: TGTGCCAGCAGCCCGGGGGACTTCTCCTACGAGCAGTACTTC. The encoded protein is CASSPGDFSYEQYF. The rearrangement uses TRBV7-6 and TRBJ2-7, with a possible D match to TRBD2 (6 bases). The CDR3 runs to 14 residues. V lost 5 bases and J 0 bases, leaving 11 bases between the germline ends. CDR1 is SGHVS, CDR2 FNYEAQ, per germline.

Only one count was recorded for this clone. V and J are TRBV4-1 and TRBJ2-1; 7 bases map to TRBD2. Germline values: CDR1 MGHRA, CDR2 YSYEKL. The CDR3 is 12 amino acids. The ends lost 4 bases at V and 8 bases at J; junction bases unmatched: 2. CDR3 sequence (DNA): TGCGCCAGCAGCCCGACTAGCTATGAGCAGTTCTTC. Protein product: CASSPTSYEQFF.

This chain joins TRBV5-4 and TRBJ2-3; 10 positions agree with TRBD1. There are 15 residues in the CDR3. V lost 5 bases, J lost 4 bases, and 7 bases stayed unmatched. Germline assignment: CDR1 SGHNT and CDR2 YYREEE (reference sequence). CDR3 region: CASSSRDRGSDTQYF. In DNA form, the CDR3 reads TGTGCCAGCAGTTCCCGGGACAGGGGTTCAGATACGCAGTATTTT.

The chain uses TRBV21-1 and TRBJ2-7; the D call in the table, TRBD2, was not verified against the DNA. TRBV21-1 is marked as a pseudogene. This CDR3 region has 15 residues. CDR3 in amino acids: CASSIGLAVAYEQYF. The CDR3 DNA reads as TGTGCCAGCAGCATAGGACTAGCGGTTGCCTACGAGCAGTACTTC.

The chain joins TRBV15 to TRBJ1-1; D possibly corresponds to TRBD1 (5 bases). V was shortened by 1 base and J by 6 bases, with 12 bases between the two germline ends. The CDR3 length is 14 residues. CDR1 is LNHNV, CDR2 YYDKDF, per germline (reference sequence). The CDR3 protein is CATSRAAGDPEAFF. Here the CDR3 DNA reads TGTGCCACCAGCAGAGCGGCGGGGGACCCTGAAGCTTTCTTT.

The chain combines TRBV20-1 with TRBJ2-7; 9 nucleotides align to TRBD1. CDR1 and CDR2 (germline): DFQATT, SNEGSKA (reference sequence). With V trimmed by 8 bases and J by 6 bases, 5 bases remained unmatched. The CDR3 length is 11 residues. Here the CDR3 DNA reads TGCAGTACGGGACAGGGAAGCGAGCAGTACTTC. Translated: CSTGQGSEQYF.

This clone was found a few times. CDR3 DNA: TGCGCCAGCAGCCAGAAGCGGGGGGCTGACACCGGGGAGCTGTTTTTT. Its translation: CASSQKRGADTGELFF. The V call is TRBV4-1, the J call TRBJ2-2; 9 bases fit TRBD2. Germline values: CDR1 MGHRA, CDR2 YSYEKL. The V gene end was trimmed by 3 bases and the J gene end by 3 bases; junction bases not matched to a gene: 5. The CDR3 spans 16 residues.

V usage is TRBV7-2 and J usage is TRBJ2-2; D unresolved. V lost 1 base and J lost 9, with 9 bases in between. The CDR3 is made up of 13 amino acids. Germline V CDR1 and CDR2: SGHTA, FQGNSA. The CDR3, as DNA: TGTGCCAGCAGCTTAGGCAGCACTAGGGAGCTGTTTTTT. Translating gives CASSLGSTRELFF. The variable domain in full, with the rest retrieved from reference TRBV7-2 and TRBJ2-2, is GAGVSQSPSNKVTEKGKDVELRCDPISGHTALYWYRQSLGQGLEFLIYFQGNSAPDKSGLPSDRFSAERTGGSVSTLTIQRTQQEDSAVYLCASSLGSTRELFFGEGSRLTVL.

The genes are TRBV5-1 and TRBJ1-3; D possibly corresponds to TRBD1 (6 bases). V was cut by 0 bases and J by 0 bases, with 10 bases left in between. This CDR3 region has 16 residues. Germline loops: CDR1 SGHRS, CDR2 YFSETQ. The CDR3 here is CASSLAGGGSGNTIYF. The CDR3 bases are TGCGCCAGCAGCTTGGCGGGAGGGGGCTCTGGAAACACCATATATTTT.

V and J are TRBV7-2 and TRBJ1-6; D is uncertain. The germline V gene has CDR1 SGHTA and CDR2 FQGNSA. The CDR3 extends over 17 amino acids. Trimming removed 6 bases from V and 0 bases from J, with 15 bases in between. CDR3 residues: CASRIEDLNSYNSPLHF. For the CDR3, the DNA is TGTGCCAGCAGAATAGAGGACCTGAACTCCTATAATTCACCCCTCCACTTT.